The rows below give T cell receptor beta chains drawn from one sample of a study of blood T cell repertoires in COVID-19. Profiled with immunoSEQ multiplex PCR; TCRdb holds only in-frame clones, not every one. The sample yields 110,000 to 150,000 clones, 80% to 90% seen once. Sequencing was performed on PBMCs or T cells enriched from blood (not recorded which). These receptors all stem from a man aged 45 to 65 who had recovered from COVID-19. CDR3s include the opening cysteine and the closing phenylalanine or tryptophan. A D gene is named only where the DNA matches it firmly. The size field is filled for only some rows; it gives once, few, many or a size class.

V,D,size,J,DNA,CDR3
TRBV4-3,.,.,TRBJ1-2,TGCGCCAGCGCCTTGGCCACAGGAGTCATCTATGGCTACACCTTC,CASALATGVIYGYTF
TRBV19,TRBD1,.,TRBJ1-2,TGTGCCAGTAGTATCGCCGGGACAGTCTATGGCTACACCTTC,CASSIAGTVYGYTF
TRBV27,.,.,TRBJ1-5,TGTGCCAGCAGTCCGCAAAGCAGGGCAGGTCAGCCCCAGCATTTT,CASSPQSRAGQPQHF
TRBV18,.,.,TRBJ1-4,TGTGCCAGCTCTCACGGGGGTGAAAAACTGTTTTTT,CASSHGGEKLFF
TRBV28,TRBD1,.,TRBJ1-6,TGTGCCAGCAGTTTTGGGACAGGTTTTTTATCCCTCCACTTT,CASSFGTGFLSLHF
TRBV7-3,.,.,TRBJ2-1,TGTGCCAGCAGCTTAAACCCAGGGTCCTGGAAGAATGAGCAGTTCTTC,CASSLNPGSWKNEQFF
TRBV7-8,TRBD2,.,TRBJ2-1,TGTGCCAGCAGCCCTATAGCGGGAATAGAATCCTACAATGAGCAGTTCTTC,CASSPIAGIESYNEQFF
TRBV2,TRBD1,.,TRBJ1-1,TGTGCCAGCAGTGTTAGGGGACAGGGGGCAGGAGCTGAAGCTTTCTTT,CASSVRGQGAGAEAFF
TRBV28,TRBD2,once,TRBJ2-1,TGTGCCAGCAGTTTTGGGCTAGCGGGGGCAGGGGGTATTGATGAGCAGTTCTTC,CASSFGLAGAGGIDEQFF
TRBV5-1,TRBD2,few,TRBJ2-1,TGCGCCAGCACCTCTAGCGGCGGCTACAATGAGCAGTTCTTC,CASTSSGGYNEQFF
TRBV19,.,few,TRBJ1-5,TGTGCCAGTAGCGACAGGTCCCGCGATCAGCCCCAGCATTTT,CASSDRSRDQPQHF
TRBV30,.,once,TRBJ2-1,TGTGCCTGGAACGGCGGGATATCGGATGAGCAGTTCTTC,CAWNGGISDEQFF
TRBV30,TRBD1,.,TRBJ1-5,TGTGCCTGGAGTAACAGGGGGGAGCAGCCCCAGCATTTT,CAWSNRGEQPQHF
TRBV27,TRBD2,.,TRBJ2-3,TGTGCCAGCAGTTCCCGCCCACTAGCGGCTAGCACAGATACGCAGTATTTT,CASSSRPLAASTDTQYF
TRBV27,.,.,TRBJ1-3,TGTGCCAGCCCCGCCCCCTCTACAGATCGTTCCTCTGGAAACACCATATATTTT,CASPAPSTDRSSGNTIYF
TRBV5-1,.,.,TRBJ1-1,TGCGCCAGCAGCCCCCGCGGGGAAAACACTGAAGCTTTCTTT,CASSPRGENTEAFF
TRBV2,.,few,TRBJ2-7,TGTGCCAGCAGGCTAGGGGTCTACGAGCAGTACTTC,CASRLGVYEQYF
TRBV7-8,TRBD1,.,TRBJ1-2,TGTGCCAGCAGCACGGGACAGGGTTATGGCTACACCTTC,CASSTGQGYGYTF
TRBV24-1,.,.,TRBJ1-6,TGTGCCACCACACCGATTGGCAGGGGTGGGTCACCCCTCCACTTT,CATTPIGRGGSPLHF
TRBV7-2,.,.,TRBJ2-7,TGTGCCAGCAGCTTACGACAGAGCTCCTACGAGCAGTACTTC,CASSLRQSSYEQYF
TRBV18,TRBD1,.,TRBJ1-5,TGTGCCAGCTCACCCAGTGGACAGGGGGTGGTTAGCAATCAGCCCCAGCATTTT,CASSPSGQGVVSNQPQHF
TRBV13,TRBD1,.,TRBJ1-2,TGTGCCAGCAGCTTAGGGGACAGGAGGGGCGGCTACACCTTC,CASSLGDRRGGYTF
TRBV7-2,TRBD1,.,TRBJ2-3,TGTGCCAGCAGCCGGTGGGACAGGGGAAATCAAGATACGCAGTATTTT,CASSRWDRGNQDTQYF
TRBV12-3/TRBV12-4,.,.,TRBJ1-2,TGTGCCAGCAGTTTAGGGGGGGACTCGATTTTC,CASSLGGDSIF
TRBV5-5,TRBD1,.,TRBJ1-5,TGTGCCAGCAGCCCGGGACAGAACAATCAGCCCCAGCATTTT,CASSPGQNNQPQHF
TRBV5-6,TRBD1,.,TRBJ1-6,TGTGCCAGCAGCTGGAGTACCGGGACAGGTTGGAGTTCACCCCTCCACTTT,CASSWSTGTGWSSPLHF
TRBV28,TRBD1,.,TRBJ1-5,TGTGCCAGCGGACAGGGGTTATGGAATCAGCCCCAGCATTTT,CASGQGLWNQPQHF
TRBV14,.,many,TRBJ2-7,TGTGCCAGCAGCCAAGTCGCAGGCCCTTACGAGCAGTACTTC,CASSQVAGPYEQYF
TRBV6-5,TRBD1,.,TRBJ1-2,TGTGCCAGCAGTTACGAGTGGACAGGGGATTCGGGCTACACCTTC,CASSYEWTGDSGYTF
TRBV27,.,.,TRBJ2-7,TGTGCCAGCAGTCCTACTAGCCCGGGAGTTTACGAGCAGTACTTC,CASSPTSPGVYEQYF
TRBV5-1,.,.,TRBJ1-1,TGCGCCAGCAGCTTGAGGGACAAGAACACTGAAGCTTTCTTT,CASSLRDKNTEAFF
TRBV5-1,.,once,TRBJ2-3,TGCGCCAGCAGCCCCAACGTACAGGGAGATACGCAGTATTTT,CASSPNVQGDTQYF
TRBV4-3,TRBD1,.,TRBJ2-3,TGCGCCAGCAGCCAAGAGCATTTGACAGGGGTAGAACATACGCAGTATTTT,CASSQEHLTGVEHTQYF